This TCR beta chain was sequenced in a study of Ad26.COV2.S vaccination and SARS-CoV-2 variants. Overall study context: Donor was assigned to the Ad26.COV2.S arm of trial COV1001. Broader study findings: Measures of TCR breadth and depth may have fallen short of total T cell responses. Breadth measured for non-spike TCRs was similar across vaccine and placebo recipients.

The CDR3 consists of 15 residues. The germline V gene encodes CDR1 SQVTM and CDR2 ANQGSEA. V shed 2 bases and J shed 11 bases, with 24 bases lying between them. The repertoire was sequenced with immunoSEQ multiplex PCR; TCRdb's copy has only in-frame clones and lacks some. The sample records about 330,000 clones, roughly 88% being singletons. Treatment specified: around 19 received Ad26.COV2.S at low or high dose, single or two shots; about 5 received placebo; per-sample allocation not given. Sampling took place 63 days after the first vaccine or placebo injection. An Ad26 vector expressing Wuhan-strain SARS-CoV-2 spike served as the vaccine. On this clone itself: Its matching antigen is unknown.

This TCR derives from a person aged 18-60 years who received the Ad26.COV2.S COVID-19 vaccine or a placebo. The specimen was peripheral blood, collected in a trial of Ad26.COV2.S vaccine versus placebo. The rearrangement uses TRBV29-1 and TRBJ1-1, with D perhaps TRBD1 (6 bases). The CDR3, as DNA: TGCAGCGTTGAAACACGAAGACCGGACAGAATATCGGCTTTCTTT. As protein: CSVETRRPDRISAFF.